Below, 32 T cell receptor beta chains from the same sample are listed, as sequenced in a study of spatial heterogeneity in lung cancer (dated by TCRdb to 2018 to 2020). Preparation of the library involved 5' RACE. Sequencing instrument: NextSeq 500. TCRdb trimmed the raw reads at Q25, called clones with MiXCR and kept productive beta chains. Each entry is one CDR3 protein sequence, shown with its most common DNA and genes. In all, the sample holds about 550 distinct CDR3 sequences, and roughly 55% of those were seen once. Together, the top ten hold roughly an eighth of the sample. What the research found in general, with its limitations: The tumor nonsynonymous mutation count correlated with the number of expanded intratumoral alpha and beta TCRs.

Their recognized antigens are unknown. Explained via the paper, the time point label denotes: sample taken at primary tumor resection. Sample: lung tumor tissue, taken at surgery. Source of these receptors: a male donor with early-stage non-small cell lung cancer.

A note on this clonotype: For a library built for alpha chains, this beta chain is a stray read; little rests on its size. V gene TRBV29-1 combines with J gene TRBJ2-1; D possibly corresponds to TRBD1 (5 bases). The germline gives CDR1 SQVTM, CDR2 ANQGSEA. CDR3 length equals 13 residues. Trimming removed 8 bases at V and 5 bases at J, with 16 bases between. The CDR3 DNA reads TGCAGCCCTCGTTTGGTGGGGCACAATGAGCAGTTCTTC. Protein sequence: CSPRLVGHNEQFF.

Points on this clonotype: This beta chain is off target for a library built for alpha chains, so its abundance means little. V gene TRBV12-3 or TRBV12-4 combines with J gene TRBJ2-5, with D possibly called TRBD1 or TRBD2 (5 bases each). This CDR3 has 12 amino acids. Trimming cost V 3 bases and J 6 bases, with 8 bases left between them. The CDR3 sequence is CASSLGTQTQYF. The CDR3 DNA reads TGTGCCAGCAGTTTGGGGACGCAGACCCAGTACTTC.

The sample holds a few counts of this clonotype. This beta chain represents an off-target read in a library built for alpha chains; its size is of limited meaning. This rearrangement joins TRBV5-5 to TRBJ1-1; no clear D. The CDR3 runs to 13 residues. The germline CDR1 and CDR2 sequences are SGHKS and YYEKEE (reference sequence). Trimming left V 7 bases short and J 0 bases short, with 10 bases between. The DNA for the CDR3 is TGTGCCAGCCTTGCTGATCTGAACACTGAAGCTTTCTTT. Its protein product is CASLADLNTEAFF.

As concerns this clonotype: This beta chain represents an off-target read in a library built for alpha chains; its size is of limited meaning. The V gene is TRBV7-2, the J gene TRBJ2-3; D may be TRBD1 (5 bases). The V gene's germline CDR1 is SGHTA and CDR2 FQGNSA. The germline V and J ends were trimmed by 1 base and 2 bases, with 10 bases remaining between them. The CDR3 is made up of 15 amino acids. CDR3 sequence reads: CASSLGGSPTDTQYF. The CDR3 bases are TGTGCCAGCAGCTTAGGGGGCAGCCCCACAGATACGCAGTATTTT.

This clonotype showed up just a few times. A junction boundary mismatches the germline segment, possibly from a read error. As an off-target read in a library built for alpha chains, this beta chain has a frequency of little significance. CDR3 amino acids: CARSGRVAGVDTQYF. CDR3 DNA: TGTGCCAGGAGTGGAAGGGTAGCGGGAGTGGATACGCAGTATTTT. This sequence joins TRBV2 and TRBJ2-3; TRBD2 agrees at 9 bases. Germline V gene sequence: CDR1 SNHLY, CDR2 FYNNEI. CDR3 length equals 15 residues.

A remark on this clonotype: In a library made to pick up alpha chains, this beta chain is a stray read with a size that means little. V gene TRBV6-5 combines with J gene TRBJ1-2; D is possibly TRBD1 (5 bases). The CDR3 totals 12 residues. The V end lost 5 bases, the J end lost 7 bases, and 11 bases lay between the germline ends. The germline V gene has CDR1 MNHEY and CDR2 SVGAGI. CDR3 in amino acids: CASSPSGGGYTF. For the CDR3, the DNA is TGTGCCAGCAGTCCTAGCGGGGGTGGCTACACCTTC.

Regarding this clonotype: This beta chain slipped into a library made for alpha chains as a stray read, so its size is not meaningful. V and J are TRBV3-1 and TRBJ2-1; D remains unclear. The V gene lost 2 bases and the J gene lost 0 bases, with 14 bases spanning the gap. The CDR3 runs 17 residues. CDR1 is LGHDT and CDR2 is YNNKEL in the germline V gene (reference sequence). CDR3 in amino acids: CASSQWMVSSSYNEQFF. CDR3 nucleotides: TGTGCCAGCAGCCAATGGATGGTCAGCAGCTCCTACAATGAGCAGTTCTTC.

As to this clonotype: Because the library targeted alpha chains, this beta chain is an off-target read whose size means little. This chain links TRBV19 with TRBJ1-6; possibly TRBD1 for D (5 bases). The CDR3 runs 15 residues. Germline V gene lookup returns CDR1 LNHDA and CDR2 SQIVND (reference sequence). With 3 bases removed from V and 5 bases from J, the gap between germline ends came to 11 bases. CDR3 nucleotides: TGTGCCAGTAGTATGTGGGGGAAGGATAATTCACCCCTCCACTTT. It yields the protein CASSMWGKDNSPLHF.

A remark on this clonotype: A library made for alpha chains picked up this beta chain off target, so its size means little. The chain combines TRBV5-6 with TRBJ2-3, with D unresolved. The V end was cut by 0 bases, the J end by 2 bases, with 19 bases between. Germline V gene lookup returns CDR1 SGHDT and CDR2 YYEEEE. The CDR3 runs 18 residues. The CDR3: CASSLVGRLPQHTDTQYF. CDR3 DNA sequence: TGTGCCAGCAGCTTGGTAGGACGGCTACCCCAACACACAGATACGCAGTATTTT.

A remark on this clonotype: One end of the junction varies from germline; a read error may be responsible. This beta chain appears as a stray read in a library generated for alpha chains; its size is not informative. This chain joins TRBV20-1 and TRBJ1-1, with TRBD1 as a possible D gene (5 bases). Germline loops: CDR1 DFQATT, CDR2 SNEGSKA (reference sequence). This CDR3 comprises 14 residues. CDR3 nucleotide sequence: TGCAGTGCTAGAGACTGGGGGTTGAACACTGAAGCTTTCTTC. Amino acid sequence: CSARDWGLNTEAFF.

To note about this clonotype: A library made for alpha chains picked up this beta chain off target, so its size means little. In DNA, the CDR3 is TGTGCCAGCAGTCCCCACCAGGGGGGTGCGGACGAGCAGTACTTC. Protein: CASSPHQGGADEQYF. The V and J genes are TRBV27 and TRBJ2-7; TRBD1 is a possible D gene (7 bases). The CDR3 has 15 residues. Germline-derived CDR1 and CDR2 are MNHEY and SMNVEV (reference sequence). The V end lost 5 bases, the J end lost 5 bases, and 19 bases lay between the germline ends.

This clonotype was observed a few times. This beta chain is a stray read from a library made for alpha chains; its abundance is not meaningful. The chain has TRBV30 and TRBJ1-5, with unresolved D. The germline gives CDR1 GTSNPN, CDR2 SVGIG (reference sequence). Between the trimmed V and J ends, which lost 0 bases and 9 bases, there was a span of 9 bases. The length of the CDR3 is 12 residues. The CDR3 nucleotides read TGTGCCTGGAGTGTGCGCCTAGGGCCCCAGCATTTT. This translates into CAWSVRLGPQHF. The full variable domain, with the rest looked up from reference TRBV30 and TRBJ1-5, is SQTIHQWPATLVQPVGSPLSLECTVEGTSNPNLYWYRQAAGRGLQLLFYSVGIGQISSEVPQNLSASRPQDRQFILSSKKLLLSDSGFYLCAWSVRLGPQHFGDGTRLSIL.

Comments on this clonotype: Being off target in a library aimed at alpha chains, this beta chain has a size of little meaning. The V and J genes are TRBV11-2 and TRBJ2-4; possible D gene TRBD1, 5 bases. The germline CDR1 and CDR2 sequences are SGHAT and FQNNGV. Trimming took off 0 bases at V and 0 bases at J, with 6 bases between the two ends. This CDR3 contains 15 residues. Here the CDR3 reads CASSLETGAKNIQYF. In DNA, the CDR3 is TGTGCCAGCAGCTTAGAAACAGGAGCCAAAAACATTCAGTACTTC.

As concerns this clonotype: A library prepared for alpha chains yielded this beta chain as an off-target read; its size is of little meaning. The chain couples TRBV6-1 to TRBJ1-5, with 9 bases that match TRBD1. The length of the CDR3 is 14 residues. V was pared by 6 bases and J by 12 bases, with 12 bases of the junction left unmatched. CDR1 is MNHNS and CDR2 is SASEGT in the germline V gene. CDR3 sequence (DNA): TGTGCCAGCAGGGACAGGGGCCCCTCGGGAGGCCAGCATTTT. Its protein is CASRDRGPSGGQHF.

A note on this clonotype: This beta chain lies outside the target of a library built for alpha chains; its clone size means little. This chain connects TRBV19 to TRBJ1-5; a possible D gene is TRBD1 (6 bases). The V gene lost 5 bases and the J gene lost 7 bases, with 12 bases spanning the gap. Germline V gene sequence: CDR1 LNHDA, CDR2 SQIVND (reference sequence). This CDR3 is built from 13 residues. CDR3 bases: TGTGCCAGTAGTCTCAGGGGAGGCCAGCCCCAGCATTTT. It specifies CASSLRGGQPQHF. Drawing the rest from reference TRBV19 and TRBJ1-5, the complete variable domain is DGGITQSPKYLFRKEGQNVTLSCEQNLNHDAMYWYRQDPGQGLRLIYYSQIVNDFQKGDIAEGYSVSREKKESFPLTVTSAQKNPTAFYLCASSLRGGQPQHFGDGTRLSIL.

A note on this clonotype: Because the library targeted alpha chains, this beta chain is an off-target read whose size means little. The rearrangement links TRBV24-1 to TRBJ2-1; tentatively, D is TRBD1 (6 bases). This CDR3 comprises 13 residues. Trimming removed 10 bases at V and 7 bases at J, with 16 bases between. CDR1 and CDR2 (germline): KGHDR, SFDVKD. CDR3 DNA sequence: TGTGCCACTTGGGCAGGGGATAGAAATGAGCAGTTCTTC. It codes for CATWAGDRNEQFF.

A note on this clonotype: The library was designed around alpha chains, so this beta chain is a stray read whose abundance carries little weight. The J gene is TRBJ2-4, the V gene TRBV20-1; the match to TRBD2 covers 8 bases. The CDR3 contains 12 residues. Germline assignment: CDR1 DFQATT and CDR2 SNEGSKA (reference sequence). The V gene end was trimmed by 3 bases and the J gene end by 8 bases; junction bases not matched to a gene: 3. CDR3 DNA: TGCAGTGCTAGGCCCGGGGGGGACATTCAGTACTTC. It encodes CSARPGGDIQYF.

Comments on this clonotype: This beta chain turned up in a library designed for alpha chains; as an off-target read, its abundance says little. V and J are TRBV27 and TRBJ2-3; 11 positions match TRBD2. The CDR3 is 16 amino acids. Germline V gene sequence: CDR1 MNHEY, CDR2 SMNVEV (reference sequence). The J segment lost 2 bases and the V segment lost 4 bases, leaving 5 bases of the junction unmatched. CDR3 amino acids: CASSSRLAGPTDTQYF. DNA for the CDR3: TGTGCCAGCAGTTCCCGACTAGCGGGACCCACAGATACGCAGTATTTT.

With respect to this clonotype: Found in a library prepared for alpha chains, this beta chain is an off-target read, and its abundance has little meaning. The gene calls are TRBV7-3 and TRBJ1-1, with D maybe TRBD1 (5 bases). V was cut by 5 bases and J by 10 bases, with 14 bases left in between. The CDR3 spans 12 residues. Germline CDR1 SGHTA, CDR2 FQGTGA. The CDR3 nucleotides are TGTGCCAGCAGCCACGGGGGGGAGAGAGCTTTCTTT. Translated: CASSHGGERAFF.

Concerning this clonotype: This beta chain is an unintended read in a library built for alpha chains; its size means little. The rearrangement joins TRBV14 to TRBJ2-1, with a tentative D call TRBD2 (5 bases). The ends were cut back, 4 bases at V and 10 bases at J, with 11 bases in the middle. This CDR3 has 12 amino acids. Germline values: CDR1 SGHDN, CDR2 FVKESK. CDR3 loop: CASSPRTGEQFF. CDR3 bases: TGTGCCAGCAGCCCCCGGACGGGGGAGCAGTTCTTC.

Points on this clonotype: Within a library made for alpha chains, this beta chain is off target, and its count is uninformative. The rearrangement joins TRBV29-1 to TRBJ2-2; TRBD1 aligns across 8 bases. The J segment lost 0 bases and the V segment lost 6 bases, leaving 0 bases of the junction unmatched. Germline V lookup: CDR1 SQVTM, CDR2 ANQGSEA. The CDR3 extends over 13 amino acids. The CDR3 bases are TGCAGCGTGGGACAGGCGAACACCGGGGAGCTGTTTTTT. Protein: CSVGQANTGELFF.

This clonotype was seen a few times. Being off target in a library aimed at alpha chains, this beta chain has a size of little meaning. The J gene is TRBJ2-3, the V gene TRBV5-1, with D maybe TRBD2 (6 bases). The germline V gene has CDR1 SGHRS and CDR2 YFSETQ. Trimming left V 1 base short and J 4 bases short, with 13 bases between. The CDR3 is 15 amino acids. This CDR3 is CASSLKREVSDTQYF. Written as DNA, the CDR3 is TGCGCCAGCAGCTTGAAGAGGGAGGTATCAGATACGCAGTATTTT. Filled out from reference TRBV5-1 and TRBJ2-3, the complete variable domain reads KAGVTQTPRYLIKTRGQQVTLSCSPISGHRSVSWYQQTPGQGLQFLFEYFSETQRNKGNFPGRFSGRQFSNSRSEMNVSTLELGDSALYLCASSLKREVSDTQYFGPGTRLTVL.

Of note for this clonotype: The size of this beta chain means little, since it is a stray read in a library made for alpha chains. The CDR3 here is CASSFPSGRAGIAQETQYF. The CDR3 bases are TGTGCCAGCAGCTTCCCTAGCGGGAGGGCCGGAATAGCGCAAGAGACCCAGTACTTC. This chain joins TRBV5-8 and TRBJ2-5, with 12 bases identical to TRBD2. V dropped 2 bases and J dropped 2; count of bases not matched to a gene: 13. Germline values: CDR1 SGHTS, CDR2 YDEGEE. The CDR3 is 19 amino acids.

About this clonotype itself: This beta chain slipped into a library made for alpha chains as a stray read, so its size is not meaningful. The CDR3 DNA reads TGCAGTGCTACCCCAGTCCCGGGACAGGGGGGCTATGGCTACACCTTC. It encodes CSATPVPGQGGYGYTF. The rearrangement links TRBV20-1 to TRBJ1-2; 11 bases map to TRBD1. CDR1 DFQATT and CDR2 SNEGSKA come from the germline V gene (reference sequence). This CDR3 is 16 amino acids long. Losses at the gene ends were 4 bases for V and 4 bases for J; bases not matched to a gene: 11.

Of note for this clonotype: Because the library targeted alpha chains, this beta chain is an off-target read whose size means little. This chain connects TRBV5-1 to TRBJ1-5; no clear D. Looked up from germline, CDR1 is SGHRS and CDR2 is YFSETQ. The CDR3 runs 13 residues. With 1 base removed from V and 4 bases from J, the gap between germline ends came to 6 bases. CDR3 DNA sequence: TGCGCCAGCAGCTTGCGGGGTAATCAGCCCCAGCATTTT. Amino acid sequence: CASSLRGNQPQHF.

This clonotype was seen a handful of times. This beta chain came through as a stray read in a library set up for alpha chains, and its size says little. The chain recombines TRBV29-1 with TRBJ2-3; D is unresolved. The ends were cut back, 6 bases at V and 0 bases at J, with 13 bases in the middle. This CDR3 has 14 residues. Germline values: CDR1 SQVTM, CDR2 ANQGSEA. CDR3 residues: CSVPTPGSTDTQYF. Written as DNA, the CDR3 is TGCAGCGTCCCGACTCCCGGGAGCACAGATACGCAGTATTTT.

As regards this clonotype: The library was built for alpha chains, so this beta chain is an off-target read and its size means little. The rearrangement links TRBV12-3 or TRBV12-4 to TRBJ1-3; the D gene is possibly TRBD1 (5 bases). V lost 2 bases, J lost 0 bases, and 11 bases lay in between. The CDR3 has 16 residues. This CDR3 is CASSLSRQSSGNTIYF. As DNA, the CDR3 is TGTGCCAGCAGTTTATCTCGACAGAGCTCTGGAAACACCATATATTTT.

Concerning this clonotype: This beta chain came through as a stray read in a library set up for alpha chains, and its size says little. The V call is TRBV12-3 or TRBV12-4, the J call TRBJ2-4; perhaps TRBD2 as D (5 bases). Trimming took 4 bases from V and 8 from J, leaving 15 bases between them. The CDR3 covers 14 residues. The CDR3, as DNA: TGTGCCAGCAGTTCAGGACGGGGTATCGACATTCAGTACTTC. Translated: CASSSGRGIDIQYF.

For this clonotype: The library was built for alpha chains, so this beta chain is an off-target read and its size means little. The chain combines TRBV6-5 with TRBJ1-5; TRBD1 is a possible D gene (6 bases). Germline CDR1 MNHEY, CDR2 SVGAGI. Trimming took 5 bases from V and 0 from J, leaving 11 bases between them. CDR3 size: 15 residues. CDR3 coding DNA: TGTGCCAGCAGTAAGGACAGACTTAGCAATCAGCCCCAGCATTTT. This translates into CASSKDRLSNQPQHF.

About this clonotype: This beta chain is off target for a library built for alpha chains, so its abundance means little. The rearrangement uses TRBV2 and TRBJ2-1, with D possibly TRBD1 on 6 matching bases. The germline V and J ends were trimmed by 5 bases and 5 bases, with 10 bases remaining between them. The CDR3 has 13 residues. Germline V gene lookup returns CDR1 SNHLY and CDR2 FYNNEI. CDR3 sequence: CASSRDIDNEQFF. In DNA, the CDR3 is TGTGCCAGCAGTCGGGACATCGACAATGAGCAGTTCTTC.

A remark on this clonotype: Because the library targeted alpha chains, this beta chain is an off-target read whose size means little. This sequence joins TRBV3-1 and TRBJ2-7, with 10 bases matching TRBD1. The CDR3 covers 13 residues. The V gene end was trimmed by 7 bases and the J gene end by 4 bases; junction bases not matched to a gene: 4. Germline-derived CDR1 and CDR2 are LGHDT and YNNKEL (reference sequence). In DNA, the CDR3 is TGTGCCAGCATTGGACAGGGGGAGTACGAGCAGTACTTC. Encoded protein: CASIGQGEYEQYF.

With regard to this clonotype: Found in a library prepared for alpha chains, this beta chain is an off-target read, and its abundance has little meaning. The chain links TRBV6-5 to TRBJ1-2, with TRBD1 identical over 7 bases. Germline lookup yields CDR1 MNHEY and CDR2 SVGAGI. V trimming: 2 bases; J trimming: 6 bases; junction bases outside the gene matches: 24. This CDR3 contains 20 residues. The CDR3, as DNA: TGTGCCAGCAGTTACCGTTCATTCCCCGGGACAGAACCAAACTCTCATGGCTACACCTTC. Its translation is CASSYRSFPGTEPNSHGYTF.